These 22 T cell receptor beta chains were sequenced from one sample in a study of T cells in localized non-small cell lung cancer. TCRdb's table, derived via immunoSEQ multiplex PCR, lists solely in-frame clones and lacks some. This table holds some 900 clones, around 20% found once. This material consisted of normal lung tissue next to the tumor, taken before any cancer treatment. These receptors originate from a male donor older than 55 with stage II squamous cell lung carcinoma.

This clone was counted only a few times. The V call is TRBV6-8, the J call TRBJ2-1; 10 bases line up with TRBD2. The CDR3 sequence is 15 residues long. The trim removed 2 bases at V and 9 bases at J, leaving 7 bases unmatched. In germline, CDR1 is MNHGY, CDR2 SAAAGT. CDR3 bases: TGTGCCAGCAGTTACGGGGTAGCGGGAGGAGGTGAGCAGTTCTTC. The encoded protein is CASSYGVAGGGEQFF.

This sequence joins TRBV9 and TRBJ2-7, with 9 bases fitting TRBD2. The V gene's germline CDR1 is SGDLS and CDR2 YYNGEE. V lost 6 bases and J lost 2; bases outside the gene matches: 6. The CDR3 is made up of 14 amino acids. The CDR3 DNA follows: TGTGCCAGCAACCCTGGCGGGAGGGCCTACGAGCAGTACTTC. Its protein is CASNPGGRAYEQYF. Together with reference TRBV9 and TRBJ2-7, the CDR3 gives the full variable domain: DSGVTQTPKHLITATGQRVTLRCSPRSGDLSVYWYQQSLDQGLQFLIQYYNGEERAKGNILERFSAQQFPDLHSELNLSSLELGDSALYFCASNPGGRAYEQYFGPGTRLTVT.

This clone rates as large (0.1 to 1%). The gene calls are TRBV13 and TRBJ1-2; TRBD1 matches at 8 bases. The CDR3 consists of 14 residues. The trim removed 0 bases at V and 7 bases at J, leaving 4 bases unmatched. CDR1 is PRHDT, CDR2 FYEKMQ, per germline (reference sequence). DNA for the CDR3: TGTGCCAGCAGCTTAGGGACAGGGGAATTTGGCTACACCTTC. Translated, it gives CASSLGTGEFGYTF.

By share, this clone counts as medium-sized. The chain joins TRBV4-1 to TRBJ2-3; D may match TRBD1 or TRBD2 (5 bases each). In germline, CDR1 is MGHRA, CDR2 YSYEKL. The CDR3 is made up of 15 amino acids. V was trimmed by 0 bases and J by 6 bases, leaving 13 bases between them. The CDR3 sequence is CASSQDPGPRDTQYF. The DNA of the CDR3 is TGCGCCAGCAGCCAAGATCCGGGACCGAGGGATACGCAGTATTTT.

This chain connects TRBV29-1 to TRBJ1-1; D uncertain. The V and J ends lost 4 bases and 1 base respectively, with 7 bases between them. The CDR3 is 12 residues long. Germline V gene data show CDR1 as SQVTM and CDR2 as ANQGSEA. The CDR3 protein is CSVGSPNTEAFF. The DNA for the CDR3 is TGCAGCGTTGGGAGCCCGAACACTGAAGCTTTCTTT.

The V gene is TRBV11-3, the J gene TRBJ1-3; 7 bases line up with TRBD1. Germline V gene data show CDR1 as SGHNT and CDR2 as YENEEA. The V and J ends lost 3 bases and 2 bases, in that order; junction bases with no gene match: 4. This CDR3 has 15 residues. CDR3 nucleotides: TGTGCCAGCAGCTTCAGGGGGACAGCTGGAAACACCATATATTTT. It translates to CASSFRGTAGNTIYF.

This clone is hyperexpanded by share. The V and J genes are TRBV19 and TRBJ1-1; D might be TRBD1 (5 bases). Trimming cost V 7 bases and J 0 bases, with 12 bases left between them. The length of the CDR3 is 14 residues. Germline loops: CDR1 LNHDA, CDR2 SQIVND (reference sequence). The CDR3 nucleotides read TGTGCCAGTAAATCCCAGGGTGTGAACACTGAAGCTTTCTTT. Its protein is CASKSQGVNTEAFF.

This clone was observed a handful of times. This CDR3 is CASSIDMGGNEQFF. CDR3 in DNA: TGTGCCAGTAGTATAGATATGGGGGGGAATGAGCAGTTCTTC. The chain is built from TRBV19 and TRBJ2-1, with 7 positions matching TRBD2. The germline V gene encodes CDR1 LNHDA and CDR2 SQIVND (reference sequence). This CDR3 is built from 14 residues. The trim removed 0 bases at V and 7 bases at J, leaving 3 bases unmatched. Supplemented by reference TRBV19 and TRBJ2-1, the full variable domain reads DGGITQSPKYLFRKEGQNVTLSCEQNLNHDAMYWYRQDPGQGLRLIYYSQIVNDFQKGDIAEGYSVSREKKESFPLTVTSAQKNPTAFYLCASSIDMGGNEQFFGPGTRLTVL.

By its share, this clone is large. This CDR3 reads CASSEGENTEAFF. The CDR3 DNA follows: TGTGCCAGCAGTGAGGGTGAGAACACTGAAGCTTTCTTT. The chain employs TRBV6-8 and TRBJ1-1; D not certain. The CDR3 totals 13 residues. The germline gives CDR1 MNHGY, CDR2 SAAAGT. Trimming shortened V by 5 bases and J by 1 base, and 8 bases separated the two germline ends.

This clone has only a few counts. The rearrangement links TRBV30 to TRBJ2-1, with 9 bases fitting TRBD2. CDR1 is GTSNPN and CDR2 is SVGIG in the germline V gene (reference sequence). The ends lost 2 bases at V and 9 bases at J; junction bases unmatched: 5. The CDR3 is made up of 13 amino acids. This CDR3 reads CAWSWVAGVEQFF. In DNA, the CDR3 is TGTGCCTGGAGTTGGGTAGCGGGGGTTGAGCAGTTCTTC.

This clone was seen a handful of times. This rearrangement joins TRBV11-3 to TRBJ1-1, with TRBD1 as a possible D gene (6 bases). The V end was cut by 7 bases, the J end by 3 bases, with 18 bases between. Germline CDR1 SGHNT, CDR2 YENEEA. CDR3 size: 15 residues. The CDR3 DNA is TGTGCCAGCATGCTGACAGGACCTTTCGACACTGAAGCTTTCTTT. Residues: CASMLTGPFDTEAFF.

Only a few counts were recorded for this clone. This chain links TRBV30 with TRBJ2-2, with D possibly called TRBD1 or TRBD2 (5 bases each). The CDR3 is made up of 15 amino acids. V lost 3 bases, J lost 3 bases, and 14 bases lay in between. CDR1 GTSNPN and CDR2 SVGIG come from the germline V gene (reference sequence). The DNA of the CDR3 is TGTGCCTGGAGGAGGCCCGGGACGTACACCGGGGAGCTGTTTTTT. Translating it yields CAWRRPGTYTGELFF.

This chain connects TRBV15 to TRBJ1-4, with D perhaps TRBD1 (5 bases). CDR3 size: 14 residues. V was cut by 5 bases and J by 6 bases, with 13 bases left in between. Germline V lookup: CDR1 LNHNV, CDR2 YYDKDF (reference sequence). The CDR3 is CATSGGFRDEKLFF. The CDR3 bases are TGTGCCACCAGCGGGGGGTTTAGGGATGAAAAACTGTTTTTT.

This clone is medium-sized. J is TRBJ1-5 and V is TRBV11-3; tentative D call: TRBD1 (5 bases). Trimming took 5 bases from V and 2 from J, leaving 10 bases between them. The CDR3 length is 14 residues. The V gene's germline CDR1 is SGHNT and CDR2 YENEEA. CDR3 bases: TGTGCCAGCAGCGTCCGGGACGGCAATCAGCCCCAGCATTTT. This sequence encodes CASSVRDGNQPQHF. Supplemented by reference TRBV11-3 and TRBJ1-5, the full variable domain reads EAGVVQSPRYKIIEKKQPVAFWCNPISGHNTLYWYLQNLGQGPELLIRYENEEAVDDSQLPKDRFSAERLKGVDSTLKIQPAELGDSAVYLCASSVRDGNQPQHFGDGTRLSIL.

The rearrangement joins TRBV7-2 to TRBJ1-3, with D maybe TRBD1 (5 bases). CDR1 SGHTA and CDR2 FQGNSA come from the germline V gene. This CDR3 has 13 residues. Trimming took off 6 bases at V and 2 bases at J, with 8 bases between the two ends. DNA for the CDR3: TGTGCCAGCAGGGGGGGAGCTGGAAACACCATATATTTT. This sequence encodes CASRGGAGNTIYF. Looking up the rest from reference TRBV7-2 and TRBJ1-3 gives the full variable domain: GAGVSQSPSNKVTEKGKDVELRCDPISGHTALYWYRQSLGQGLEFLIYFQGNSAPDKSGLPSDRFSAERTGGSVSTLTIQRTQQEDSAVYLCASRGGAGNTIYFGEGSWLTVV.

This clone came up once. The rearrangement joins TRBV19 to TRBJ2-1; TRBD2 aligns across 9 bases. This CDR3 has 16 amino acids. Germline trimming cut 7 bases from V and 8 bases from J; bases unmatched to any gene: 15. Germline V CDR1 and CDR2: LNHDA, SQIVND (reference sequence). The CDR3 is CASKRDSGSSWDEQFF. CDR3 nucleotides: TGTGCCAGTAAAAGGGATAGCGGGAGTTCTTGGGATGAGCAGTTCTTC.

CDR3 in amino acids: CASSLEPGDNQPQHF. The CDR3, as DNA: TGCGCCAGCAGCTTGGAGCCAGGTGACAATCAGCCCCAGCATTTT. V gene TRBV5-1 combines with J gene TRBJ1-5; D gene ambiguous. Trimming removed 0 bases at V and 3 bases at J, with 10 bases between. The germline V gene has CDR1 SGHRS and CDR2 YFSETQ. The length of the CDR3 is 15 residues.

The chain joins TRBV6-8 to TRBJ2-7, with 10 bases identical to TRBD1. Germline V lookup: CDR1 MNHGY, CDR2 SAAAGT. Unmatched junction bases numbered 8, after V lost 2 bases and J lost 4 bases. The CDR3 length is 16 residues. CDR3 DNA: TGTGCCAGCAGTTACCAATGGGGACAGGGGATGTACGAGCAGTACTTC. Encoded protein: CASSYQWGQGMYEQYF.

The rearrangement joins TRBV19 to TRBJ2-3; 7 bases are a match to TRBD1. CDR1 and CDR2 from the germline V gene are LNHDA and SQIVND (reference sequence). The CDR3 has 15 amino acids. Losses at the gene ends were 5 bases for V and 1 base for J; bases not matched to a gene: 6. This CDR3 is CASSPTTGGTDTQYF. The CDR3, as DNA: TGTGCCAGTAGTCCAACTACAGGGGGCACAGATACGCAGTATTTT.

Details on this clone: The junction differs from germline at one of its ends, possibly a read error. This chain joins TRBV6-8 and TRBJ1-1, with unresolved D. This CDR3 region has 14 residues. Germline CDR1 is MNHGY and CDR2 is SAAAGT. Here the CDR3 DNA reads TGTGCCAGCAGTGATTCCGGAGGGCACCCTGAAACTTTCTTT. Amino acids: CASSDSGGHPETFF.

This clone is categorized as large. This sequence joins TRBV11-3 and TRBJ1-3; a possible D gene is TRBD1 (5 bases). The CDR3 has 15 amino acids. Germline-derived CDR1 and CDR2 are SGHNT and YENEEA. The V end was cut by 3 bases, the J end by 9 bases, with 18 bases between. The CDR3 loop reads CASSFPAGPGGTIYF. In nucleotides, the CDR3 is TGTGCCAGCAGCTTCCCCGCGGGGCCGGGAGGCACCATATATTTT.

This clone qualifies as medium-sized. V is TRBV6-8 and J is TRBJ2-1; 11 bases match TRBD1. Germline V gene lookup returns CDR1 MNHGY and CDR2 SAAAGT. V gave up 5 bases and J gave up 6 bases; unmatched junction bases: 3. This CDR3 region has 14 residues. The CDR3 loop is CASSDGTGGNEQFF. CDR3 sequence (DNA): TGTGCCAGCAGTGACGGGACAGGGGGCAATGAGCAGTTCTTC.